These 21 T cell receptor beta chains were sequenced from one sample in a study of beta chain features in type 1 diabetes. The study reverse transcribed the entire isolated RNA, so it sequenced expressed TCRB transcripts. Sequencing was performed with immunoSEQ multiplex PCR; in TCRdb, only in-frame clones are kept and a portion is missing. The sample lists approximately 150,000 clones, over 8% seen once, with 0.55% to 0.75% in the top ten. The sequenced sample was central memory CD4+ T cells from blood. Receptor source: a woman aged 35 to 49 in good health.

This clone was observed at least ten times. V usage is TRBV10-3 and J usage is TRBJ2-3; D not resolved. This CDR3 has 13 residues. CDR1 and CDR2 from the germline V gene are ENHRY and SYGVKD. Trimming shortened V by 8 bases and J by 4 bases, and 13 bases separated the two germline ends. Here the CDR3 DNA reads TGTGCCATCCAGGAAAGGAACGCAGATACGCAGTATTTT. Its protein product is CAIQERNADTQYF.

V gene TRBV9 combines with J gene TRBJ1-4; 7 nucleotides align to TRBD1. CDR1 is SGDLS, CDR2 YYNGEE, per germline. V lost 0 bases to trimming and J lost 4 bases; unmatched junction nucleotides: 0. CDR3 length equals 14 residues. The CDR3 reads CASSVGDSNEKLFF. The CDR3 region has the DNA TGTGCCAGCAGCGTAGGGGACAGTAATGAAAAACTGTTTTTT.

The genes are TRBV9 and TRBJ1-2; D possibly corresponds to TRBD1 (5 bases). V was cut by 4 bases and J by 5 bases, with 18 bases left in between. CDR3 length: 15 amino acids. Germline V gene data show CDR1 as SGDLS and CDR2 as YYNGEE. The DNA of the CDR3 is TGTGCCAGCAGCCCCCCCGGGGGGTTAGGGTATGGCTACACCTTC. Translating it yields CASSPPGGLGYGYTF. Full variable domain (missing parts from reference TRBV9 and TRBJ1-2): DSGVTQTPKHLITATGQRVTLRCSPRSGDLSVYWYQQSLDQGLQFLIQYYNGEERAKGNILERFSAQQFPDLHSELNLSSLELGDSALYFCASSPPGGLGYGYTFGSGTRLTVV.

This clone was counted a few times. The chain couples TRBV10-3 to TRBJ1-2, with a possible D match to TRBD1 (5 bases). Germline values: CDR1 ENHRY, CDR2 SYGVKD. V lost 4 bases and J lost 0, with 12 bases in between. The CDR3 runs to 15 residues. CDR3 DNA: TGTGCCATCAGTGCGGGGGGGTTAGCTAACTATGGCTACACCTTC. It yields the protein CAISAGGLANYGYTF.

This clone was counted only a few times. This chain joins TRBV5-1 and TRBJ1-1, with TRBD1 as a possible D gene (6 bases). This CDR3 spans 14 amino acids. With 4 bases removed from V and 10 bases from J, the gap between germline ends came to 20 bases. Germline CDR1 is SGHRS and CDR2 is YFSETQ. The CDR3 DNA reads as TGCGCCAGCAGCAAGATGCCAGGGGTGCCGGGAGCTTTCTTT. This translates into CASSKMPGVPGAFF.

This clone showed up just a few times. V is TRBV2 and J is TRBJ1-5; 8 positions agree with TRBD1. The CDR3 is made up of 14 amino acids. Germline CDR1 is SNHLY and CDR2 is FYNNEI. V lost 5 bases to trimming and J lost 4 bases; unmatched junction nucleotides: 4. The CDR3 nucleotides are TGTGCCAGCAGTTTCTACAGGGGGAATCAGCCCCAGCATTTT. Its translation: CASSFYRGNQPQHF.

This clone turned up a few times. V gene TRBV7-2 combines with J gene TRBJ2-3; 10 bases align to TRBD2. The ends lost 4 bases at V and 5 bases at J; junction bases unmatched: 9. Germline V gene sequence: CDR1 SGHTA, CDR2 FQGNSA. The CDR3 runs 16 residues. The CDR3 region is CASSSQRGGRGDTQYF. CDR3 nucleotide sequence: TGTGCCAGCAGCTCTCAGCGGGGGGGCCGTGGAGATACGCAGTATTTT.

The rearrangement joins TRBV5-1 to TRBJ2-7; 9 nucleotides match TRBD1. Losses at the gene ends were 4 bases for V and 5 bases for J; bases not matched to a gene: 7. This CDR3 comprises 14 residues. Germline CDR1 and CDR2: SGHRS and YFSETQ. The CDR3 reads CASSTGQGKDEQYF. In nucleotides, the CDR3 is TGCGCCAGCAGCACAGGACAGGGGAAGGACGAGCAGTACTTC.

The sample holds many counts of this clone. In nucleotides, the CDR3 is TGCGCCAGCAGTCCCCCGCGAGGCTACACCTTC. It encodes CASSPPRGYTF. This chain connects TRBV23-1 to TRBJ1-2, with unresolved D. TRBV23-1 is designated an ORF whose function remains uncertain. The CDR3 runs 11 residues. The V end lost 4 bases, the J end lost 8 bases, and 8 bases lay between the germline ends.

This clone was recorded a few times. The rearrangement joins TRBV12-5 to TRBJ2-7; 14 positions agree with TRBD2. The CDR3 length is 16 residues. Looked up from germline, CDR1 is LGHNT and CDR2 is FRNRAP. The V gene end was trimmed by 6 bases and the J gene end by 3 bases; junction bases not matched to a gene: 7. CDR3 sequence (DNA): TGTGCTAGTGGACGTGGACTAGCGGGGGGAAACTACGAGCAGTACTTC. This translates into CASGRGLAGGNYEQYF.

This clone was observed a handful of times. The chain carries TRBV27 and TRBJ1-6; D perhaps matches TRBD1 (5 bases). This CDR3 contains 13 residues. V shed 7 bases and J shed 4 bases, with 8 bases lying between them. The germline gives CDR1 MNHEY, CDR2 SMNVEV (reference sequence). The CDR3 DNA reads as TGTGCCAGCAAAGGGACTTATAATTCACCCCTCCACTTT. Its protein is CASKGTYNSPLHF.

This clone was found a few times. This chain uses TRBV5-1 with TRBJ1-2; D remains unclear. This CDR3 comprises 16 residues. Trimming stripped 2 bases from V and 0 bases from J, with 14 bases between. Germline-derived CDR1 and CDR2 are SGHRS and YFSETQ. The CDR3 coding sequence is TGCGCCAGCAGCTTTTTATCGCGGGCCGCTAACTATGGCTACACCTTC. Amino acid sequence: CASSFLSRAANYGYTF.

Details on this clone: Distinct nucleotide sequences in the sample also encode this CDR3. The chain combines TRBV5-1 with TRBJ2-3, with a possible D match to TRBD1 (7 bases). CDR1 SGHRS and CDR2 YFSETQ come from the germline V gene. Trimming cost V 1 base and J 3 bases, with 12 bases left between them. This CDR3 contains 15 residues. The chain's CDR3 is CASSLQGGSTDTQYF. In DNA form, the CDR3 reads TGCGCCAGCAGCTTGCAGGGGGGAAGTACAGATACGCAGTATTTT.

This clone was found a few times. In nucleotides, the CDR3 is TGCGCCAGCAGCCAAGATTGGGACAGCTACGAGCAGTACTTC. Translated, it gives CASSQDWDSYEQYF. The chain uses TRBV4-1 and TRBJ2-7; 7 nucleotides match TRBD1. V was clipped by 0 bases and J by 3 bases; unmatched bases: 2. The germline V gene has CDR1 MGHRA and CDR2 YSYEKL. The CDR3 runs 14 residues.

This chain connects TRBV7-2 to TRBJ2-3, with D tentatively TRBD1 (6 bases). The V end lost 1 base, the J end lost 6 bases, and 8 bases lay between the germline ends. This CDR3 has 13 residues. Germline CDR1 reads SGHTA; CDR2 reads FQGNSA. CDR3 bases: TGTGCCAGCAGCTTAGTGAGGGGGGATACGCAGTATTTT. Residues: CASSLVRGDTQYF.

This rearrangement joins TRBV28 to TRBJ1-6; unclear D gene. The germline V gene encodes CDR1 MDHEN and CDR2 SYDVKM. Trimming took 4 bases from V and 10 from J, leaving 14 bases between them. This CDR3 is built from 14 residues. CDR3 loop: CASSSSDLGSPLHF. CDR3 DNA: TGTGCCAGCAGTTCGTCGGACTTGGGGTCACCCCTCCACTTT.

The V gene is TRBV7-2, the J gene TRBJ2-5; D is ambiguous. Germline CDR1 reads SGHTA; CDR2 reads FQGNSA. The CDR3 is 15 residues long. Between the trimmed V and J ends, which lost 3 bases and 5 bases, there was a span of 16 bases. The CDR3 DNA reads TGTGCCAGCAGCTTCTCACTTTTCGCGGCGGAGACCCAGTACTTC. It specifies CASSFSLFAAETQYF.

There are many counts of this clone. The rearrangement links TRBV5-1 to TRBJ1-6; TRBD1 might be the D (5 bases). V lost 3 bases, J lost 7 bases, and 11 bases lay in between. The germline V gene encodes CDR1 SGHRS and CDR2 YFSETQ. The CDR3 runs to 14 residues. This chain's CDR3 is CASSSGGENSPLHF. CDR3 coding DNA: TGCGCCAGCAGCTCTGGAGGGGAAAATTCACCCCTCCACTTT.

This clone has more than one count but fewer than ten. The chain combines TRBV11-2 with TRBJ2-5; TRBD2 matches 9 bases. V shed 1 base, J shed 2 bases, and the junction held 8 bases outside the gene matches. Germline V gene sequence: CDR1 SGHAT, CDR2 FQNNGV. CDR3 size: 17 residues. CDR3 sequence: CASSLGTSDWVQETQYF. The CDR3 DNA sequence: TGTGCCAGCAGCTTAGGGACTAGCGATTGGGTTCAAGAGACCCAGTACTTC.

This clone was counted only a few times. The chain is built from TRBV5-4 and TRBJ1-2; 8 positions agree with TRBD1. The CDR3 has 14 amino acids. Germline V gene lookup returns CDR1 SGHNT and CDR2 YYREEE (reference sequence). Unmatched junction bases numbered 3, after V lost 2 bases and J lost 3 bases. The CDR3 reads CASSFMGQDYGYTF. In DNA form, the CDR3 reads TGTGCCAGCAGCTTTATGGGACAGGACTATGGCTACACCTTC.

The sample holds many counts of this clone. J is TRBJ1-1 and V is TRBV18, with D possibly TRBD1 on 6 matching bases. CDR3 size: 14 residues. Germline V gives CDR1 KGHSH, CDR2 LQKENI. Trimming stripped 2 bases from V and 1 base from J, with 8 bases between. This CDR3 is CASSPRTANTEAFF. CDR3 bases: TGTGCCAGCTCACCAAGGACAGCGAACACTGAAGCTTTCTTT.